These 21 T cell receptor beta chains came from one sample sequenced in a study of T cell responses to AZD1222 COVID-19 vaccine. TCRdb's table, derived via immunoSEQ multiplex PCR, lists solely in-frame clones and lacks some. The sample lists roughly 100,000 clones, more than 70% occurring once. The specimen comprised peripheral blood, sampled on day 0 of AZD1222 vaccination. Every receptor here comes from an adult in good health.

This clone is a singleton in its sample. The chain recombines TRBV28 with TRBJ2-7; D is perhaps TRBD2 (6 bases). CDR3 size: 14 residues. Germline V gene data show CDR1 as MDHEN and CDR2 as SYDVKM. Trimming pared 6 bases from V and 4 bases from J, leaving 16 bases between. CDR3 coding DNA: TGTGCCAGCAGGGGATGGGCGGGGAGATACGAGCAGTACTTC. The encoded protein is CASRGWAGRYEQYF.

The chain has TRBV23-1 and TRBJ2-7; weak D call: TRBD2 (5 bases). TRBV23-1 is marked as an open reading frame, function uncertain. This CDR3 has 13 residues. V was trimmed by 3 bases and J by 5 bases, leaving 11 bases between them. The CDR3 DNA reads TGCGCCAGCAGTCATTCGGGGTTGCACGAGCAGTACTTC. It specifies CASSHSGLHEQYF.

This clone was recorded only once. The rearrangement joins TRBV7-2 to TRBJ2-7; 10 bases match TRBD2. The J segment lost 2 bases and the V segment lost 2 bases, leaving 3 bases of the junction unmatched. This CDR3 is built from 15 residues. Germline CDR1 is SGHTA and CDR2 is FQGNSA. The CDR3 DNA is TGTGCCAGCAGCTTAAGCGGGGGGGAAACCTACGAGCAGTACTTC. This sequence encodes CASSLSGGETYEQYF.

V and J are TRBV6-1 and TRBJ2-7; TRBD1 might be the D (6 bases). Trimming pared 4 bases from V and 2 bases from J, leaving 18 bases between. CDR1 is MNHNS and CDR2 is SASEGT in the germline V gene. The CDR3 totals 16 residues. CDR3 coding DNA: TGTGCCAGCAGTGCGCGGACTGGGGGCCTACCCTACGAGCAGTACTTC. It is translated as CASSARTGGLPYEQYF.

The J gene is TRBJ2-1, the V gene TRBV5-1; no firm D call. The CDR3 has 14 amino acids. Germline assignment: CDR1 SGHRS and CDR2 YFSETQ. The germline V and J ends were trimmed by 4 bases and 0 bases, with 8 bases remaining between them. CDR3 sequence reads: CASSLMTSYNEQFF. As DNA, the CDR3 is TGCGCCAGCAGCCTAATGACCTCCTACAATGAGCAGTTCTTC.

DNA of the CDR3: TGCGCCAGCAGCCTTGCGGGTGAGCAGTACTTC. Translation: CASSLAGEQYF. V usage is TRBV10-2 and J usage is TRBJ2-7, with D possibly TRBD2 on 5 matching bases. Trimming shortened V by 6 bases and J by 7 bases, and 10 bases separated the two germline ends. Looked up from germline, CDR1 is WSHSY and CDR2 is SAAADI. This CDR3 is built from 11 residues.

This clone was counted a single time. The chain carries TRBV7-3 and TRBJ1-2, with TRBD1 identical over 8 bases. The trim removed 5 bases at V and 9 bases at J, leaving 8 bases unmatched. The CDR3 loop spans 13 amino acids. CDR1 and CDR2 from the germline V gene are SGHTA and FQGTGA. This CDR3 reads CASSVTGGMSYTF. The DNA for the CDR3 is TGTGCCAGCAGCGTTACAGGGGGTATGAGCTACACCTTC.

The V call is TRBV6-5, the J call TRBJ2-3, with 9 nucleotides matching TRBD2. Germline CDR1 and CDR2: MNHEY and SVGAGI. This CDR3 spans 14 amino acids. J was trimmed by 0 bases and V by 8 bases; bases with no gene match: 3. The CDR3 DNA reads TGTGCCAGCCAAGCGGGGGGAAGCACAGATACGCAGTATTTT. Translation: CASQAGGSTDTQYF.

The chain links TRBV19 to TRBJ2-7; TRBD1 agrees at 9 bases. The ends lost 5 bases at V and 2 bases at J; junction bases unmatched: 7. This CDR3 comprises 15 residues. CDR1 LNHDA and CDR2 SQIVND come from the germline V gene (reference sequence). CDR3 bases: TGTGCCAGTAGTTTCGCCGGGACAGGGACCTACGAGCAGTACTTC. It encodes CASSFAGTGTYEQYF.

This clone was seen at least ten times. The CDR3 loop reads CASSPPFRSGNTIYF. The CDR3 region has the DNA TGTGCCAGCAGCCCACCTTTTCGGTCCGGAAACACCATATATTTT. This sequence joins TRBV7-9 and TRBJ1-3; D is unresolved. The V gene lost 5 bases and the J gene lost 4 bases, with 15 bases spanning the gap. Germline-derived CDR1 and CDR2 are SEHNR and FQNEAQ (reference sequence). The CDR3 contains 15 residues.

This clone turned up a few times. The chain carries TRBV6-2 or TRBV6-3 and TRBJ1-1; TRBD1 agrees at 8 bases. Germline loops: CDR1 MNHEY, CDR2 SVGEGT. The CDR3 spans 19 residues. With V trimmed by 2 bases and J by 0 bases, 14 bases remained unmatched. DNA for the CDR3: TGTGCCAGCAGTTACGGCCGACAGGGGCGGAATAGGGTGAACACTGAAGCTTTCTTT. Protein product: CASSYGRQGRNRVNTEAFF.

The rearrangement uses TRBV7-8 and TRBJ1-2; D is perhaps TRBD1 (6 bases). The V end was cut by 5 bases, the J end by 8 bases, with 9 bases between. This CDR3 contains 11 residues. In germline, CDR1 is SGHVS, CDR2 FQNEAQ. As DNA, the CDR3 is TGTGCCAGCAGCCAGGACAGCGGCTACACCTTC. This gives the protein CASSQDSGYTF.

The rearrangement links TRBV4-2 to TRBJ1-2; possibly TRBD1 for D (5 bases). This CDR3 is 15 amino acids long. Deletions cut 0 bases from V and 8 bases from J, with 16 bases between. Germline V gives CDR1 LGHNA, CDR2 YNFKEQ. This CDR3 is CASSQEVQAWGGYTF. Written as DNA, the CDR3 is TGTGCCAGCAGCCAAGAAGTACAGGCCTGGGGGGGCTACACCTTC.

This chain links TRBV6-2 or TRBV6-3 with TRBJ1-2; 11 bases match TRBD1. CDR1 is MNHEY and CDR2 is SVGEGT in the germline V gene. Germline trimming cut 4 bases from V and 13 bases from J; bases unmatched to any gene: 8. The CDR3 loop spans 13 amino acids. CDR3 bases: TGTGCCAGCAGTTCCGCCGGACAGGGGGCCGGCACCTTC. As protein: CASSSAGQGAGTF.

The V and J genes are TRBV27 and TRBJ2-7; D unclear. The germline gives CDR1 MNHEY, CDR2 SMNVEV (reference sequence). V was clipped by 2 bases and J by 2 bases, with 10 bases between them. The CDR3 sequence is 14 residues long. The chain's CDR3 is CASSLNRRTYEQYF. CDR3 sequence (DNA): TGTGCCAGCAGTTTAAATAGGAGAACCTACGAGCAGTACTTC.

This chain joins TRBV7-9 and TRBJ2-5; tentative D call: TRBD2 (5 bases). The germline gives CDR1 SEHNR, CDR2 FQNEAQ (reference sequence). Trimming pared 4 bases from V and 1 base from J, leaving 19 bases between. The CDR3 is 17 residues long. CDR3 amino acids: CASSSVGRGRTQETQYF. In DNA, the CDR3 is TGTGCCAGCAGCTCAGTTGGGAGAGGACGGACCCAAGAGACCCAGTACTTC.

The V and J genes are TRBV5-1 and TRBJ1-2; a possible D gene is TRBD1 (5 bases). CDR1 is SGHRS, CDR2 YFSETQ, per germline. V gave up 1 base and J gave up 11 bases, with 18 bases separating them. The CDR3 spans 14 residues. The CDR3 sequence is CASSLSEDIKVYTF. CDR3 DNA: TGCGCCAGCAGCTTGAGTGAGGACATCAAGGTTTACACCTTC.

The gene calls are TRBV6-5 and TRBJ1-1; 8 bases align to TRBD1. Trimming took 6 bases from V and 0 from J; bases not matched to a gene: 3. Germline assignment: CDR1 MNHEY and CDR2 SVGAGI. The CDR3 runs to 14 residues. Here the CDR3 reads CASRTGVVNTEAFF. CDR3 DNA sequence: TGTGCCAGCAGGACAGGGGTTGTGAACACTGAAGCTTTCTTT.

This chain joins TRBV5-1 and TRBJ2-3; 14 nucleotides agree with TRBD2. V gave up 1 base and J gave up 6 bases; unmatched junction bases: 10. This CDR3 spans 18 amino acids. Germline V gene data show CDR1 as SGHRS and CDR2 as YFSETQ. CDR3 in amino acids: CASSLTTSGGAGRDTQYF. CDR3 DNA sequence: TGCGCCAGCAGCTTGACGACTAGCGGGGGGGCCGGGCGTGATACGCAGTATTTT. The full variable domain, in which reference TRBV5-1 and TRBJ2-3 provide the parts outside the CDR3, is KAGVTQTPRYLIKTRGQQVTLSCSPISGHRSVSWYQQTPGQGLQFLFEYFSETQRNKGNFPGRFSGRQFSNSRSEMNVSTLELGDSALYLCASSLTTSGGAGRDTQYFGPGTRLTVL.

The chain employs TRBV3-1 (or the pseudogene TRBV3-2) and TRBJ2-5; D may be TRBD1 (5 bases). CDR1 and CDR2 from the germline V gene are LGHDT and YNNKEL (reference sequence). V lost 1 base to trimming and J lost 3 bases, with 9 bases between them. The CDR3 is 14 residues long. CDR3 DNA: TGTGCCAGCAGCCAAGGTGAACAGGAAGAGACCCAGTACTTC. It encodes CASSQGEQEETQYF.

The J gene is TRBJ2-5, the V gene TRBV5-4; D uncertain. The CDR3 sequence is 12 residues long. The V gene's germline CDR1 is SGHNT and CDR2 YYREEE (reference sequence). V was pared by 3 bases and J by 4 bases, with 7 bases between. The CDR3 loop reads CASSSPGETQYF. The CDR3 DNA is TGTGCCAGCAGCTCCCCGGGAGAGACCCAGTACTTC.